The 32 T cell receptor beta chains below were found in one sample sequenced in a study of blood T cell repertoires in COVID-19. Sequenced by immunoSEQ multiplex PCR; TCRdb stores in-frame clones only, minus some. The sample holds about 150,000 clones, roughly four fifths seen once. Sequenced material: peripheral blood. These receptors came from a woman aged 55 to 70 with acute or convalescent COVID-19.

In its sample, this clone was seen a few times. The chain couples TRBV9 to TRBJ1-1, with TRBD1 matching 10 bases. With V trimmed by 4 bases and J by 0 bases, 6 bases remained unmatched. CDR3 length equals 16 residues. Germline CDR1 reads SGDLS; CDR2 reads YYNGEE. DNA of the CDR3: TGTGCCAGCAGCCCAAGACAGGGGGCTTTGAACACTGAAGCTTTCTTT. It codes for CASSPRQGALNTEAFF.

V is TRBV7-9 and J is TRBJ2-3; TRBD2 matches 8 bases. The germline V gene encodes CDR1 SEHNR and CDR2 FQNEAQ (reference sequence). The CDR3 totals 15 residues. V gave up 8 bases and J gave up 2 bases; unmatched junction bases: 9. CDR3 protein: CASCGARGVTDTQYF. The CDR3 nucleotides are TGTGCCAGCTGTGGGGCGCGGGGGGTCACAGATACGCAGTATTTT. Full variable domain (outside the CDR3, taken from reference TRBV7-9 and TRBJ2-3): DTGVSQNPRHKITKRGQNVTFRCDPISEHNRLYWYRQTLGQGPEFLTYFQNEAQLEKSRLLSDRFSAERPKGSFSTLEIQRTEQGDSAMYLCASCGARGVTDTQYFGPGTRLTVL.

Of note for this clone: Sequence at one end of the junction differs from germline and may be a read error. The rearrangement links TRBV5-1 to TRBJ2-2; the D gene is possibly TRBD2 (6 bases). This CDR3 is 16 amino acids long. Germline V lookup: CDR1 SGHRS, CDR2 YFSETQ. CDR3 loop: CASSLVVGVGGGKLFF. CDR3 nucleotide sequence: TGCGCCAGCAGCTTGGTGGTAGGAGTTGGAGGCGGGAAGCTGTTTTTT.

This chain links TRBV18 with TRBJ2-1; 7 bases are a match to TRBD2. CDR3 length: 15 amino acids. J gave up 9 bases and V 0 bases, and 8 bases lay outside the gene matches. Germline-derived CDR1 and CDR2 are KGHSH and LQKENI. CDR3 nucleotides: TGTGCCAGCTCACCACCCCACGCCCTAGCGGCTGAGCAGTTCTTC. Translating it yields CASSPPHALAAEQFF.

This clone was seen once. The genes are TRBV10-1 and TRBJ1-1, with a tentative D call TRBD1 (6 bases). Per the germline V gene, CDR1 is WNHNN and CDR2 is SYGVQD (reference sequence). Trimming cost V 9 bases and J 1 base, with 15 bases left between them. The CDR3 length is 14 residues. The CDR3 protein is CARGHTRGNTEAFF. In nucleotides, the CDR3 is TGCGCCAGGGGACACACCCGAGGGAACACTGAAGCTTTCTTT.

The chain combines TRBV15 with TRBJ2-3, with D hard to call. The CDR3 is made up of 16 amino acids. Germline-derived CDR1 and CDR2 are LNHNV and YYDKDF (reference sequence). The germline V and J ends were trimmed by 4 bases and 0 bases, with 14 bases remaining between them. The CDR3 sequence is CATSTRHRTSTDTQYF. The CDR3 DNA reads TGTGCCACCAGCACCCGACATCGTACTAGCACAGATACGCAGTATTTT.

In regard to this clone: At one boundary the junction diverges from the germline segment, which might be a read error. This rearrangement joins TRBV5-4 to TRBJ1-1; D remains unclear. The length of the CDR3 is 14 residues. Germline CDR1 is SGHNT and CDR2 is YYREEE (reference sequence). The CDR3 DNA is TGTGCCAGCAGCTTGGACTTTCTGAATACTGAAGCTTTCTTT. This translates into CASSLDFLNTEAFF.

This chain links TRBV20-1 with TRBJ1-2; D not resolved. Trimming stripped 7 bases from V and 8 bases from J, with 14 bases between. Looked up from germline, CDR1 is DFQATT and CDR2 is SNEGSKA (reference sequence). The CDR3 is made up of 11 amino acids. CDR3 sequence: CSGQSLGGYTF. The CDR3 coding sequence is TGCAGTGGCCAGAGTTTGGGCGGCTACACCTTC.

The V call is TRBV27, the J call TRBJ1-2; D possibly corresponds to TRBD1 (5 bases). The CDR3 length is 12 residues. V lost 0 bases and J 7 bases, leaving 6 bases between the germline ends. Germline CDR1 is MNHEY and CDR2 is SMNVEV (reference sequence). CDR3 sequence (DNA): TGTGCCAGCAGTTTATCAGGGGCTGGCTACACCTTC. Its protein product is CASSLSGAGYTF.

This clone was seen a single time. The chain joins TRBV6-5 to TRBJ2-3; 9 nucleotides agree with TRBD1. The CDR3 spans 14 residues. J gave up 4 bases and V 5 bases, and 4 bases lay outside the gene matches. Germline V CDR1 and CDR2: MNHEY, SVGAGI. As DNA, the CDR3 is TGTGCCAGCAGTCGAACAGGGGGCGCAGATACGCAGTATTTT. It yields the protein CASSRTGGADTQYF.

This clone has a handful of counts. The V and J genes are TRBV7-2 and TRBJ1-6; 9 bases agree with TRBD1. The V gene's germline CDR1 is SGHTA and CDR2 FQGNSA. This CDR3 is built from 16 residues. J lost 8 bases, V lost 1 base, and 6 bases had no gene match. In DNA form, the CDR3 reads TGTGCCAGCAGCTTAGACGGGGGACAGGGATATTCACCCCTCCACTTT. Its protein product is CASSLDGGQGYSPLHF.

The chain links TRBV3-1 (or the pseudogene TRBV3-2) to TRBJ1-1, with D perhaps TRBD1 (6 bases). The germline V gene has CDR1 LGHDT and CDR2 YNNKEL (reference sequence). Trimming pared 0 bases from V and 10 bases from J, leaving 21 bases between. The CDR3 totals 16 residues. The CDR3 spells CASSQEGGRRTMGAFF. Here the CDR3 DNA reads TGTGCCAGCAGCCAAGAGGGGGGGCGCCGGACAATGGGAGCTTTCTTT.

This chain links TRBV5-1 with TRBJ1-5; the D gene is possibly TRBD1 (6 bases). V lost 4 bases to trimming and J lost 4 bases, with 15 bases between them. The CDR3 consists of 15 residues. Germline lookup yields CDR1 SGHRS and CDR2 YFSETQ. Here the CDR3 DNA reads TGCGCCAGCAGCCCATCCGGGACAAAGAATCAGCCCCAGCATTTT. Its protein is CASSPSGTKNQPQHF. Full variable domain (remainder filled in from reference TRBV5-1 and TRBJ1-5): KAGVTQTPRYLIKTRGQQVTLSCSPISGHRSVSWYQQTPGQGLQFLFEYFSETQRNKGNFPGRFSGRQFSNSRSEMNVSTLELGDSALYLCASSPSGTKNQPQHFGDGTRLSIL.

V is TRBV2 and J is TRBJ2-3; D possibly corresponds to TRBD1 (5 bases). Germline CDR1 and CDR2: SNHLY and FYNNEI. Trimming took off 4 bases at V and 3 bases at J, with 17 bases between the two ends. This CDR3 region has 16 residues. CDR3 protein: CASSGISGIRTDTQYF. For the CDR3, the DNA is TGTGCCAGCAGTGGAATTTCAGGGATAAGGACAGATACGCAGTATTTT.

The rearrangement links TRBV9 to TRBJ2-6; possible D gene TRBD1, 6 bases. Germline CDR1 is SGDLS and CDR2 is YYNGEE. The CDR3 runs to 18 residues. V was shortened by 1 base and J by 0 bases, with 14 bases between the two germline ends. CDR3 region: CASSVSLTGSSGANVLTF. Here the CDR3 DNA reads TGTGCCAGCAGCGTATCTCTTACAGGGTCCTCTGGGGCCAACGTCCTGACTTTC.

The CDR3 region has the DNA TGTGCCACCAGCAGCTTCAGGGCCTCTTTTGAAAAACTGTTTTTT. It is translated as CATSSFRASFEKLFF. This chain links TRBV15 with TRBJ1-4; TRBD1 might be the D (5 bases). Trimming took 3 bases from V and 7 from J, leaving 15 bases between them. Germline CDR1 and CDR2: LNHNV and YYDKDF (reference sequence). The CDR3 contains 15 residues. The entire variable domain, with the rest obtained from reference TRBV15 and TRBJ1-4, is as follows: DAMVIQNPRYQVTQFGKPVTLSCSQTLNHNVMYWYQQKSSQAPKLLFHYYDKDFNNEADTPDNFQSRRPNTSFCFLDIRSPGLGDTAMYLCATSSFRASFEKLFFGSGTQLSVL.

V and J are TRBV2 and TRBJ2-1, with a possible D match to TRBD1 (5 bases). The CDR3 length is 12 residues. Trimming cost V 5 bases and J 3 bases, with 5 bases left between them. Germline V gene sequence: CDR1 SNHLY, CDR2 FYNNEI. CDR3 in DNA: TGTGCCAGCAGTACAGGCTACAATGAGCAGTTCTTC. This gives the protein CASSTGYNEQFF.

This chain connects TRBV6-5 to TRBJ1-1; 7 bases line up with TRBD1. V gave up 2 bases and J gave up 1 base; unmatched junction bases: 7. The germline gives CDR1 MNHEY, CDR2 SVGAGI. There are 16 residues in the CDR3. CDR3: CASSYGWGQWNTEAFF. In DNA form, the CDR3 reads TGTGCCAGCAGTTACGGATGGGGACAGTGGAACACTGAAGCTTTCTTT.

This chain uses TRBV29-1 with TRBJ2-1; D may be TRBD1 (6 bases). CDR1 SQVTM and CDR2 ANQGSEA come from the germline V gene. The CDR3 length is 13 residues. The V end was cut by 7 bases, the J end by 3 bases, with 13 bases between. Written as DNA, the CDR3 is TGCAGCGCCTTTGGACAGTTCTACAATGAGCAGTTCTTC. Its protein product is CSAFGQFYNEQFF.

This chain connects TRBV6-5 to TRBJ2-2, with 9 positions matching TRBD1. CDR3 length equals 16 residues. Germline V CDR1 and CDR2: MNHEY, SVGAGI. V was clipped by 2 bases and J by 7 bases; unmatched bases: 8. The CDR3 sequence is CASSYLGTGIGGELFF. CDR3 DNA: TGTGCCAGCAGTTACCTAGGGACAGGGATTGGCGGGGAGCTGTTTTTT.

The chain uses TRBV28 and TRBJ1-6; 7 bases are shared with TRBD1. The V segment lost 6 bases and the J segment 7 bases; nucleotides outside the gene matches: 9. The CDR3 runs to 15 residues. Germline CDR1 is MDHEN and CDR2 is SYDVKM. The CDR3 here is CASRYPGQRNSPLHF. The CDR3 DNA reads TGTGCCAGCAGATATCCGGGACAGAGAAATTCACCCCTCCACTTT.

The chain is built from TRBV28 and TRBJ2-5; 8 bases fit TRBD1. Trimming removed 9 bases from V and 5 bases from J; junction bases left unmatched: 14. The CDR3 totals 15 residues. Per the germline V gene, CDR1 is MDHEN and CDR2 is SYDVKM. CDR3 nucleotides: TGTGCCAGTAATCCGGCAGGGGGCGCTTGGGAGACCCAGTACTTC. Protein product: CASNPAGGAWETQYF.

This clone was observed at least ten times. The chain joins TRBV5-4 to TRBJ1-6; TRBD1 is a possible D gene (6 bases). CDR3 size: 13 residues. Trimming stripped 3 bases from V and 9 bases from J, with 10 bases between. Germline V gives CDR1 SGHNT, CDR2 YYREEE (reference sequence). The CDR3 reads CASSSQGTSPLHF. The CDR3, as DNA: TGTGCCAGCAGCTCCCAGGGGACTTCACCCCTCCACTTT.

The gene calls are TRBV7-9 and TRBJ2-7; no clear D. The CDR3 length is 12 residues. CDR1 is SEHNR and CDR2 is FQNEAQ in the germline V gene (reference sequence). V lost 3 bases and J lost 0, with 3 bases in between. CDR3 in amino acids: CASSFSSYEQYV. The CDR3 DNA follows: TGTGCCAGCAGCTTCAGCTCCTACGAGCAGTACGTC.

This clone showed up just once. The V and J genes are TRBV6-5 and TRBJ2-7, with D unresolved. Germline CDR1 is MNHEY and CDR2 is SVGAGI. V gave up 4 bases and J gave up 7 bases, with 14 bases separating them. The CDR3 extends over 13 amino acids. The CDR3 sequence: CASSSTKIEEQYF. The CDR3 nucleotides are TGTGCCAGCAGTTCAACGAAAATAGAAGAGCAGTACTTC.

Notes on this clone: Germline and junction disagree at one end, which may indicate a read error. The chain employs TRBV6-5 and TRBJ2-3, with a tentative D call TRBD2 (5 bases). The CDR3 extends over 12 amino acids. Germline V gene sequence: CDR1 MNHEY, CDR2 SVGAGI. The CDR3 loop is CASGEYTDMQYF. CDR3 nucleotide sequence: TGTGCCAGCGGGGAGTACACAGATATGCAGTATTTT.

The gene calls are TRBV10-1 and TRBJ1-1; the D gene is possibly TRBD1 (6 bases). Per the germline V gene, CDR1 is WNHNN and CDR2 is SYGVQD (reference sequence). V gave up 3 bases and J gave up 4 bases, with 9 bases separating them. The CDR3 spans 13 residues. CDR3: CASSEYRATEAFF. CDR3 DNA sequence: TGCGCCAGCAGTGAATACAGGGCCACTGAAGCTTTCTTT.

The V call is TRBV19, the J call TRBJ1-6, with 7 positions matching TRBD1. Germline V CDR1 and CDR2: LNHDA, SQIVND (reference sequence). The ends lost 9 bases at V and 0 bases at J; junction bases unmatched: 8. This CDR3 region has 16 residues. CDR3 sequence: CASVPRGSSYNSPLHF. DNA for the CDR3: TGTGCCAGCGTCCCCAGGGGGAGCTCCTATAATTCACCCCTCCACTTT.

The chain uses TRBV6-6 and TRBJ2-1; 8 positions match TRBD2. In germline, CDR1 is MNHNY, CDR2 SVGAGI (reference sequence). This CDR3 has 15 residues. V trimming: 6 bases; J trimming: 6 bases; junction bases outside the gene matches: 10. The CDR3 coding sequence is TGTGCCAGCAGGTCTCCGGGACTAGGCGTCAATGAGCAGTTCTTC. Protein: CASRSPGLGVNEQFF.

This clone showed up just once. CDR3 loop: CASSPSQDGRSHHF. CDR3 DNA sequence: TGTGCCAGCAGCCCATCTCAGGACGGGAGAAGCCATCATTTT. The chain links TRBV5-5 to TRBJ1-5; D call uncertain. CDR1 is SGHKS and CDR2 is YYEKEE in the germline V gene (reference sequence). Deletions cut 4 bases from V and 16 bases from J, with 24 bases between. This CDR3 has 14 residues.

The genes are TRBV19 and TRBJ1-2, with D possibly TRBD1 on 6 matching bases. Germline lookup yields CDR1 LNHDA and CDR2 SQIVND (reference sequence). The CDR3 spans 12 residues. Trimming removed 5 bases at V and 6 bases at J, with 10 bases between. CDR3 residues: CASSQGINGYTF. In DNA, the CDR3 is TGTGCCAGTAGTCAGGGGATAAATGGCTACACCTTC.

The chain uses TRBV11-1 and TRBJ2-3; D call uncertain. This CDR3 is 12 amino acids long. CDR1 SGHAT and CDR2 FQDESV come from the germline V gene (reference sequence). The ends were cut back, 4 bases at V and 5 bases at J, with 7 bases in the middle. The CDR3 nucleotides are TGTGCCAGCAGCTCCCTAGGAGATACGCAGTATTTT. Translation gives CASSSLGDTQYF.